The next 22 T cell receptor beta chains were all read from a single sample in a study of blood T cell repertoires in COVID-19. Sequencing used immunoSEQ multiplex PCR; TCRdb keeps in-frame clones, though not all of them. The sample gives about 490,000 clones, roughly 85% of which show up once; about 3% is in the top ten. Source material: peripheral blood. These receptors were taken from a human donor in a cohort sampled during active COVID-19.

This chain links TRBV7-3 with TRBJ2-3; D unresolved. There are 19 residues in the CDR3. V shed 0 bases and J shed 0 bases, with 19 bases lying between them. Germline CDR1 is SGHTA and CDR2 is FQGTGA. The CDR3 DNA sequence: TGTGCCAGCAGCTTAACTTGGCGACTCGACGAAACTAGCACAGATACGCAGTATTTT. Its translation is CASSLTWRLDETSTDTQYF.

This chain's CDR3 is CASSSVTYGYTF. The CDR3 DNA follows: TGTGCCAGCAGCTCAGTTACCTATGGCTACACCTTC. V gene TRBV5-6 combines with J gene TRBJ1-2; D ambiguous. The germline V gene has CDR1 SGHDT and CDR2 YYEEEE. V lost 3 bases and J 4 bases, leaving 7 bases between the germline ends. CDR3 length: 12 amino acids.

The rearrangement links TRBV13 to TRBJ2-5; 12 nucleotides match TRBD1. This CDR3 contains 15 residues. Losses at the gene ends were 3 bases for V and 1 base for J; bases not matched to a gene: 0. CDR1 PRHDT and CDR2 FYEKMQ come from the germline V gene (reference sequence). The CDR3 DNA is TGTGCCAGCAGCTTGGGACAGGGGGCCCAAGAGACCCAGTACTTC. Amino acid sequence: CASSLGQGAQETQYF.

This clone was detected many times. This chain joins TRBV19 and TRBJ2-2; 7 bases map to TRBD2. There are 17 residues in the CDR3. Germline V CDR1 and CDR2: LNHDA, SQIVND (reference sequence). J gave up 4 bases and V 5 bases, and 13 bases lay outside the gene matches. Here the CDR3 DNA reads TGTGCCAGTAGTGGGGACCCTAGCGGCGCGGGCACCGGGGAGCTGTTTTTT. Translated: CASSGDPSGAGTGELFF.

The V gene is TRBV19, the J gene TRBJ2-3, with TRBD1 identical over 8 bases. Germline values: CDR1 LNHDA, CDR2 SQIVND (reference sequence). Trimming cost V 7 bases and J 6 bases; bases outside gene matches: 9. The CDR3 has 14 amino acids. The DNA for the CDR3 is TGTGCCAGTACCCAGGGGGCGGGAACCGATACGCAGTATTTT. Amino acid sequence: CASTQGAGTDTQYF.

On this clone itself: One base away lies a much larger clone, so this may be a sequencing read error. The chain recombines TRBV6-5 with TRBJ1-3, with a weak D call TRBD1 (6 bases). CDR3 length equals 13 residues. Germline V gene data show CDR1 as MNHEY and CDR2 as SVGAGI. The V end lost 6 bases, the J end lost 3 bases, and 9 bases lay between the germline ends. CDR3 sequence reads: CASRQGSGNTIYF. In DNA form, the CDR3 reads TGTGCCAGCAGACAGGGTAGTGGAAACACCATATATTTT.

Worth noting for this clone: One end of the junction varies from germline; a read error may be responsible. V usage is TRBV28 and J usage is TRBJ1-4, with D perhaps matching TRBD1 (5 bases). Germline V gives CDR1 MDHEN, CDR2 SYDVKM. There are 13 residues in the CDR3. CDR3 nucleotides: TGTACCAGCACCCCCGGGGGAAACGAAAAACTGTTTTTT. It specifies CTSTPGGNEKLFF.

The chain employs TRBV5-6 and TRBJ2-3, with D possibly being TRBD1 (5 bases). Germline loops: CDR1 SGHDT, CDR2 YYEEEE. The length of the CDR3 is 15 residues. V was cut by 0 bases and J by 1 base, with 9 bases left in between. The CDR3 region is CASSLEGFGTDTQYF. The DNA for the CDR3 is TGTGCCAGCAGCTTGGAGGGGTTCGGCACAGATACGCAGTATTTT.

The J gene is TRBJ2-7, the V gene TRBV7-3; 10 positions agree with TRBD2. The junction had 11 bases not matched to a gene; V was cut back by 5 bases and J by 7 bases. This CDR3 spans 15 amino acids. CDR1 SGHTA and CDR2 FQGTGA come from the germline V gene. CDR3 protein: CASSPSSSGSGEQYF. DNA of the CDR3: TGTGCCAGCAGCCCTTCGTCTAGCGGGAGTGGAGAGCAGTACTTC.

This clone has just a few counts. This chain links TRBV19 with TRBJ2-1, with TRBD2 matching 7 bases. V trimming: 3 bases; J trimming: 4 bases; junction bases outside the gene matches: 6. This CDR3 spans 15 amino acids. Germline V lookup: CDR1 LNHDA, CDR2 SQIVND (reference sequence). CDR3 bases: TGTGCCAGTAGTATCGGCGCGGGGGTTTACAATGAGCAGTTCTTC. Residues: CASSIGAGVYNEQFF.

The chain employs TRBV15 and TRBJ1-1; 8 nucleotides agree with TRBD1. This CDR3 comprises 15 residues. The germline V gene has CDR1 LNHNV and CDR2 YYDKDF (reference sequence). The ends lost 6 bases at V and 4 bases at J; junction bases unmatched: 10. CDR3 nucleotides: TGTGCCACCAGTCCCGACAGGGGAGAAGTCACTGAAGCTTTCTTT. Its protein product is CATSPDRGEVTEAFF.

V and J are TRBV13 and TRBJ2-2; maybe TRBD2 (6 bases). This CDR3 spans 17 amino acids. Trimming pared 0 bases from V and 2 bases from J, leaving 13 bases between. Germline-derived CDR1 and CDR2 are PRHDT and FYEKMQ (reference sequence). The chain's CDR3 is CASSLGPSGLNTGELFF. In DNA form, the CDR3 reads TGTGCCAGCAGCTTAGGCCCGTCGGGACTCAACACCGGGGAGCTGTTTTTT.

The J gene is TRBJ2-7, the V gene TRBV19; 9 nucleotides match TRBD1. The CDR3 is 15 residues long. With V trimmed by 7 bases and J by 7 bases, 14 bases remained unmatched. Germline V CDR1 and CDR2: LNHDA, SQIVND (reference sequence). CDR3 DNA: TGTGCCAGTACCGCGACGCGGACAGGGGTAGGAGAGCAGTACTTC. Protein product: CASTATRTGVGEQYF.

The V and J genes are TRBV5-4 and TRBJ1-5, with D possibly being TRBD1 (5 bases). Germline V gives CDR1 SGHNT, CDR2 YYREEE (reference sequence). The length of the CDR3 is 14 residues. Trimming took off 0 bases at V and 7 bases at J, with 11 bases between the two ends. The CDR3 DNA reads TGTGCCAGCAGCTTGGAAGGGGTAGGCCAGCCCCAGCATTTT. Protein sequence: CASSLEGVGQPQHF.

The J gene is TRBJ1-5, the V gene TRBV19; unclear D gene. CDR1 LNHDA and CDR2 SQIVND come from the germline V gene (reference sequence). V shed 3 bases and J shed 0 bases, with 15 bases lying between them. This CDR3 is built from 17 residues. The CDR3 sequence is CASSILADHFSNQPQHF. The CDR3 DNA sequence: TGTGCCAGTAGTATTTTAGCGGACCATTTTAGCAATCAGCCCCAGCATTTT.

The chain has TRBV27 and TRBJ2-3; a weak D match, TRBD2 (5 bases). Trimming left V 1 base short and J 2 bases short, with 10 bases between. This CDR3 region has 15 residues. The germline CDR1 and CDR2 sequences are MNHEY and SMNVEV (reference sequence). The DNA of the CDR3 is TGTGCCAGCAGTTTATTTCCGGGGAACACAGATACGCAGTATTTT. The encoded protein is CASSLFPGNTDTQYF.

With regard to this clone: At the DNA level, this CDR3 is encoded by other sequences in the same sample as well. CDR3 in DNA: TGTGCCAGCAGTTACTCGACGGGAGGGCCTTACGAGCAGTACTTC. It is translated as CASSYSTGGPYEQYF. V usage is TRBV6-5 and J usage is TRBJ2-7; 8 bases map to TRBD2. Looked up from germline, CDR1 is MNHEY and CDR2 is SVGAGI. V gave up 0 bases and J gave up 4 bases; unmatched junction bases: 5. The CDR3 is 15 residues long.

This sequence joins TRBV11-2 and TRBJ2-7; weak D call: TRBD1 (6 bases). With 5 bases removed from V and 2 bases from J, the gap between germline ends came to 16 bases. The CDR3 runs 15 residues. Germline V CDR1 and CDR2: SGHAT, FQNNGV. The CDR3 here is CASSRGDTGPYEQYF. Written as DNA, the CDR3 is TGTGCCAGCAGCCGAGGGGACACAGGCCCCTACGAGCAGTACTTC. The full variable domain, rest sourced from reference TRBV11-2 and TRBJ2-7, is EAGVAQSPRYKIIEKRQSVAFWCNPISGHATLYWYQQILGQGPKLLIQFQNNGVVDDSQLPKDRFSAERLKGVDSTLKIQPAKLEDSAVYLCASSRGDTGPYEQYFGPGTRLTVT.

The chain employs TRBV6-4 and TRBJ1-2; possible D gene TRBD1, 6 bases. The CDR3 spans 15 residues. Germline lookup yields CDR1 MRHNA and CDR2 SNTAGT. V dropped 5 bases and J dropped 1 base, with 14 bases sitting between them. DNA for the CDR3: TGTGCCAGCAGTCGACAGGCCTCGTTTAACTATGGCTACACCTTC. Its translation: CASSRQASFNYGYTF.

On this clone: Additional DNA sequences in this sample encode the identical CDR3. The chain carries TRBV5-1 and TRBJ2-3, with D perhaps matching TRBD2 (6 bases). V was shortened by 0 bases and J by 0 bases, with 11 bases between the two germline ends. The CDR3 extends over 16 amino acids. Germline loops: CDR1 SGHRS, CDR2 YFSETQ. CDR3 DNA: TGCGCCAGCAGCTTGGGCCTAGCGACTAGCACAGATACGCAGTATTTT. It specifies CASSLGLATSTDTQYF.

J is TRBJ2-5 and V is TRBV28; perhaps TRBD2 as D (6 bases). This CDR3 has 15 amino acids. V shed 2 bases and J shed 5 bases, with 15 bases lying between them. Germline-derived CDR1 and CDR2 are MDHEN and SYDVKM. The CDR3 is CASSLTAGNIETQYF. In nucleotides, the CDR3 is TGTGCCAGCAGTTTAACGGCGGGAAACATCGAGACCCAGTACTTC.

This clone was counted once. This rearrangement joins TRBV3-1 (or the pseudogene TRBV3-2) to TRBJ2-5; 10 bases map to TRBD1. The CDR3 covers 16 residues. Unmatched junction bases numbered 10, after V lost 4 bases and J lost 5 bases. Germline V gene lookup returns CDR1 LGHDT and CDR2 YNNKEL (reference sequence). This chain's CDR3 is CASSPRQGAGFETQYF. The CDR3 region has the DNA TGTGCCAGCAGCCCCCGACAGGGGGCGGGCTTTGAGACCCAGTACTTC.